This TCR beta chain is drawn from a study of T cell changes during pregnancy in multiple sclerosis. Germline V gene sequence: CDR1 SGHRS, CDR2 YFSETQ. Trimming shortened V by 0 bases and J by 4 bases, and 10 bases separated the two germline ends. This CDR3 contains 15 residues. The assay was immunoSEQ multiplex PCR, and TCRdb's table has in-frame clones only and misses some. The sample has tens of thousands of clones, roughly 92% seen once; the top ten hold 2.1%. J is TRBJ2-2 and V is TRBV5-1; the D gene is possibly TRBD1 (6 bases). The TCR comes from a female donor in good health, enrolled as a control in a pregnancy study. Specimen: peripheral blood, collected in the second trimester of pregnancy. CDR3 nucleotide sequence: TGCGCCAGCAGCTTGGTGTCAGGGGTCACCGGGGAGCTGTTTTTT. Translated: CASSLVSGVTGELFF.